This TCR beta chain was identified during a study of vaccination and CD4 T cells after COVID-19. Study-wide results and limits: Reactive clonotype counts went from median about 20 after infection to 30 to 45 after vaccination, nonsignificantly.

Once obtained from cultured CD4+ T cells, the DNA was sequenced using the Oncomine TCR Beta short-read assay. Investigators isolated genomic DNA from cultured CD4+ T cells. TCRdb processed the PCR reads anew with MiXCR; each CDR3 protein has one entry. Of under 25,000 distinct CDR3 sequences listed, approximately 27% were seen once; the top ten hold about a tenth. A few counts support this clonotype. Its specificity is unknown. Germline CDR1 and CDR2: DFQATT and SNEGSKA (reference sequence). Trimming cost V 3 bases and J 10 bases; bases outside gene matches: 9. This CDR3 has 13 residues. Treatment specified: roughly ten-day PBMC culture with coronavirus spike peptide pools or control peptides (ViraFEST assay). T cells were expanded with peptide pools, and expanded clonotypes were identified by TCR sequencing.

Sequenced material: cultured CD4+ T cells from blood. The receptor comes from a human donor with COVID-19. V gene TRBV20-1 combines with J gene TRBJ2-1; 7 bases align to TRBD2. CDR3 region: CSASAGVLAEQFF. CDR3 bases: TGCAGTGCTAGTGCGGGGGTCCTTGCAGAGCAGTTCTTC.